This T cell receptor (beta chain) derives from a study of blood T cell repertoires in COVID-19. Study details: The origin of the acute and convalescent COVID-19 samples was the United States, Italy and Spain. The analysed material was cDNA or gDNA that came from T cells, B-cell-depleted T cells, or PBMCs.

In the authors' methods: Researchers report that nucleated cell counts were estimated from reference gene primer amplification. Method: immunoSEQ multiplex PCR; TCRdb's copy keeps in-frame clones and lacks some. D and trimming were read from the DNA, whereas the V and J calls and clone size are those reported in that table. The table shows approximately 120,000 clones, with 84% occurring only once. After removal of 8 bases from V and 7 bases from J, the junction contained 6 bases not matched to a gene. The CDR3 is made up of 13 amino acids. Per the germline V gene, CDR1 is SNHLY and CDR2 is FYNNEI. Sequencing was done on a sample of peripheral blood. The genes are TRBV2 and TRBJ1-4; 8 bases align to TRBD1. The origin of this receptor is a woman aged 45-65 years with acute or convalescent COVID-19. The CDR3 bases are TGTGCCAGCGCCGGACAGGGTATTGAAAAACTGTTTTTT. It specifies CASAGQGIEKLFF.